Given below is one TCR beta chain in context. Its matching antigen is unknown. This sample was included in a study of identical twins. The study's findings and limits: Out-of-frame alpha sequences shared by twins were enriched for low generation probability. Invariant MAIT and iNKT cells could partly confound zero-insertion analyses.

TCRdb analysed the 5' RACE reads with MiXCR anew, one entry per CDR3 protein. In the table there are hundreds of thousands of distinct CDR3 sequences, 6% to 9% of which are singletons. The CDR3 has 15 amino acids. Trimming removed 3 bases at V and 6 bases at J, with 18 bases between. The same sample was also studied in work on yellow fever vaccine responses in identical twins.

The sample comprised memory (CD45RO+) T cells sorted from blood. This chain joins TRBV23-1 and TRBJ2-7, with D possibly being TRBD2 (5 bases). TRBV23-1 is known as an ORF, though its function is uncertain. The receptor comes from a woman aged 18-29 years in good health. CDR3 loop: CASSHYRGKLGEQYF. CDR3 nucleotides: TGCGCCAGCAGTCACTATCGTGGGAAACTAGGCGAGCAGTACTTC.